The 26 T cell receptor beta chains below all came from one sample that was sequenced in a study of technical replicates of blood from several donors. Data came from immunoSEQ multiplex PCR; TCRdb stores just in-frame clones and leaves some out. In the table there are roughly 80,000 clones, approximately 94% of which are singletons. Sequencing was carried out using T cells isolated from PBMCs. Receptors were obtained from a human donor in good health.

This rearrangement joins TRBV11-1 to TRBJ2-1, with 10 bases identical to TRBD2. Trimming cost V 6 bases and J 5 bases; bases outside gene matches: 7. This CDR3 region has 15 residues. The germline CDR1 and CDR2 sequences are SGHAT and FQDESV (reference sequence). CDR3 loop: CASSRGLASHNEQFF. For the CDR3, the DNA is TGTGCCAGCAGTCGGGGACTAGCGAGCCACAATGAGCAGTTCTTC.

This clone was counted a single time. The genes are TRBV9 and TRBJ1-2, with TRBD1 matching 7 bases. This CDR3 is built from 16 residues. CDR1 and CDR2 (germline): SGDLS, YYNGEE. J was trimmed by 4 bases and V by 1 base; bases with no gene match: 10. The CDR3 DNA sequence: TGTGCCAGCAGCGTAAGAGGGGACAGAGGAAGCTATGGCTACACCTTC. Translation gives CASSVRGDRGSYGYTF.

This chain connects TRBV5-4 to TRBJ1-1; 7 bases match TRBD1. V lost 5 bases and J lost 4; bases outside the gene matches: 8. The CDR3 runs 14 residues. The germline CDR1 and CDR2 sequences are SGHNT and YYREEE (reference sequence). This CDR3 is CASSSTGVVTEAFF. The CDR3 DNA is TGTGCCAGCAGTTCAACAGGGGTAGTCACTGAAGCTTTCTTT.

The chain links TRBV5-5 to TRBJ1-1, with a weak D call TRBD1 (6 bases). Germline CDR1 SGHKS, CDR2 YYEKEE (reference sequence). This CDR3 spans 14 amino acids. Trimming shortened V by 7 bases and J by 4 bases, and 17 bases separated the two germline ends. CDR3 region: CASDLSTGRTEAFF. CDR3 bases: TGTGCCAGCGACCTATCTACAGGGCGCACTGAAGCTTTCTTT.

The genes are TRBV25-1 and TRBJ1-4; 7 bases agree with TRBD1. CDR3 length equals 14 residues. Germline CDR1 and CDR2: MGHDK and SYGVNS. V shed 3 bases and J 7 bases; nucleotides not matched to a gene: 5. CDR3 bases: TGTGCCAGCAGTGAGAACAGGGGTGGTGAAAAACTGTTTTTT. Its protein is CASSENRGGEKLFF.

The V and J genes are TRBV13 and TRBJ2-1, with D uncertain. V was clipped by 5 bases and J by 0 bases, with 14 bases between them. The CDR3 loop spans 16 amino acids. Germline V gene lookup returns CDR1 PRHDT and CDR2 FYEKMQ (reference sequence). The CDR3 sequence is CASSPIRRSSYNEQFF. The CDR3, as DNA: TGTGCCAGCAGCCCAATTAGACGGAGCTCCTACAATGAGCAGTTCTTC. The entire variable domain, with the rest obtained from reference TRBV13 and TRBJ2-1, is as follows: AAGVIQSPRHLIKEKRETATLKCYPIPRHDTVYWYQQGPGQDPQFLISFYEKMQSDKGSIPDRFSAQQFSDYHSELNMSSLELGDSALYFCASSPIRRSSYNEQFFGPGTRLTVL.

CDR3 coding DNA: TGTGCCAGCAGACGTACAACAGGGATTCGTAACGAGCAGTACTTC. This translates into CASRRTTGIRNEQYF. This chain links TRBV6-5 with TRBJ2-7; weak D call: TRBD1 (6 bases). Trimming cost V 6 bases and J 5 bases, with 20 bases left between them. The CDR3 extends over 15 amino acids. Germline assignment: CDR1 MNHEY and CDR2 SVGAGI.

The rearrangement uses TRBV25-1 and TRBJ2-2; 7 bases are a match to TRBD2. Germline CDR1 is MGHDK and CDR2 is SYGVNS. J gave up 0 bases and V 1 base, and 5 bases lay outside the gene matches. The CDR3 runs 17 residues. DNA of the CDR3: TGTGCCAGCAGTGAATTTGGGCTAGCGGCGAACACCGGGGAGCTGTTTTTT. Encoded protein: CASSEFGLAANTGELFF.

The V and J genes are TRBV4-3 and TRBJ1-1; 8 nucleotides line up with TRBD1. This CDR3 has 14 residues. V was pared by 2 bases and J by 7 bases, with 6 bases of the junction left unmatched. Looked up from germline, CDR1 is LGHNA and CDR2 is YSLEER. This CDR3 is CASSQPITGGEAFF. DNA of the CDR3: TGCGCCAGCAGCCAACCTATCACAGGGGGTGAAGCTTTCTTT.

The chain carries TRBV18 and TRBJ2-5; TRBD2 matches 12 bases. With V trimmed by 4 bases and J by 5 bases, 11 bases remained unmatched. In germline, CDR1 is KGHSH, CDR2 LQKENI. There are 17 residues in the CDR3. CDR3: CASSRLRTSGTIETQYF. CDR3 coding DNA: TGTGCCAGCTCACGACTTCGGACTAGCGGGACGATCGAGACCCAGTACTTC.

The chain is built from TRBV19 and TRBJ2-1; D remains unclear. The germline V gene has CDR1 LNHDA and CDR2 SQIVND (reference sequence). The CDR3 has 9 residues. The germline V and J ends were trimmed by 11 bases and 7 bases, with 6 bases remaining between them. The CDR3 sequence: CADGNEQFF. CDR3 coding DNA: TGTGCCGACGGGAATGAGCAGTTCTTC.

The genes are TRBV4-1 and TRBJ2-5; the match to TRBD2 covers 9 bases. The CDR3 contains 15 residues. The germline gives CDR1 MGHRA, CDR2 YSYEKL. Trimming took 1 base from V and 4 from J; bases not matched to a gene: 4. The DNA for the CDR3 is TGCGCCAGCAGCCAAGGGCTAGCGGGACCAGAGACCCAGTACTTC. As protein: CASSQGLAGPETQYF.

CDR3: CASSLAPFAGAYEQYF. The CDR3 DNA is TGTGCCAGCAGCTTAGCACCTTTTGCAGGGGCCTACGAGCAGTACTTC. The chain links TRBV11-3 to TRBJ2-7; D is perhaps TRBD1 (6 bases). V lost 1 base, J lost 2 bases, and 15 bases lay in between. The CDR3 is 16 amino acids. Germline CDR1 and CDR2: SGHNT and YENEEA. The entire variable domain, with the rest obtained from reference TRBV11-3 and TRBJ2-7, is as follows: EAGVVQSPRYKIIEKKQPVAFWCNPISGHNTLYWYLQNLGQGPELLIRYENEEAVDDSQLPKDRFSAERLKGVDSTLKIQPAELGDSAVYLCASSLAPFAGAYEQYFGPGTRLTVT.

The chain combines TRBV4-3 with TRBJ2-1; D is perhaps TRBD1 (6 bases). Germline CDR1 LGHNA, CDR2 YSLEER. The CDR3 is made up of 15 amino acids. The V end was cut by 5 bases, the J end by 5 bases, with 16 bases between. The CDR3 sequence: CASSSNGTPHNEQFF. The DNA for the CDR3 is TGCGCCAGCAGCTCTAACGGGACACCCCACAATGAGCAGTTCTTC.

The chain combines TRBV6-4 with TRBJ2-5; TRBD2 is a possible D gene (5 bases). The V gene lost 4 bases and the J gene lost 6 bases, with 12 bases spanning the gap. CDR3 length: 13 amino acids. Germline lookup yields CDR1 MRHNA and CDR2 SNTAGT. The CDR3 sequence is CASSGRGLKTQYF. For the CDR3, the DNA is TGTGCCAGCAGTGGAAGAGGGCTAAAGACCCAGTACTTC.

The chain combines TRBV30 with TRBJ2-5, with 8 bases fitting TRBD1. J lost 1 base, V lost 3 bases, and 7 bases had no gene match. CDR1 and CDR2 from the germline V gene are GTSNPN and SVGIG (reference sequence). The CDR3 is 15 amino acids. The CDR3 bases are TGTGCCTGGAGCCGGACAGGGTCAACCCAAGAGACCCAGTACTTC. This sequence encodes CAWSRTGSTQETQYF.

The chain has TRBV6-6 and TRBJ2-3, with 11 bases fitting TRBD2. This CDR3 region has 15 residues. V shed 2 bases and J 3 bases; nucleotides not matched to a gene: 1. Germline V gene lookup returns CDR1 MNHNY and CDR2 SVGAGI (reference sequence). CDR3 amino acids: CASSYRTSGTDTQYF. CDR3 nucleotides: TGTGCCAGCAGTTACAGGACTAGCGGGACAGATACGCAGTATTTT.

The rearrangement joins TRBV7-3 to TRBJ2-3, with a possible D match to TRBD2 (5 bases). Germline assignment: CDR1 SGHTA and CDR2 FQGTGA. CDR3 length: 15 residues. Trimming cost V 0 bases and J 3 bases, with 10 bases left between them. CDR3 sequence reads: CASSLTSRGTDTQYF. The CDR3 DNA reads TGTGCCAGCAGCTTAACGTCGCGAGGGACAGATACGCAGTATTTT.

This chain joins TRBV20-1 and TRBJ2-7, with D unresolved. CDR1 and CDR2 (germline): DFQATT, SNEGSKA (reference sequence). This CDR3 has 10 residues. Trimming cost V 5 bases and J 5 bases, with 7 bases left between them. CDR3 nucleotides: TGCAGTGCTGAATCTAACGAGCAGTACTTC. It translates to CSAESNEQYF.

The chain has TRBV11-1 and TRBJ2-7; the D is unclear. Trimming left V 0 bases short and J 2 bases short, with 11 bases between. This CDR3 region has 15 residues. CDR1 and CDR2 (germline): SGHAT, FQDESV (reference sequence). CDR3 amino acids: CASSLATYVAYEQYF. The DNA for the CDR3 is TGTGCCAGCAGCTTAGCCACCTACGTTGCCTACGAGCAGTACTTC.

In nucleotides, the CDR3 is TGTGCCAGCAGCTTAGTTGCAGGGAACAATCAGCCCCAGCATTTT. It specifies CASSLVAGNNQPQHF. The chain uses TRBV7-9 and TRBJ1-5; weak D call: TRBD1 (5 bases). The germline V gene has CDR1 SEHNR and CDR2 FQNEAQ (reference sequence). V was trimmed by 1 base and J by 3 bases, leaving 10 bases between them. The CDR3 loop spans 15 amino acids.

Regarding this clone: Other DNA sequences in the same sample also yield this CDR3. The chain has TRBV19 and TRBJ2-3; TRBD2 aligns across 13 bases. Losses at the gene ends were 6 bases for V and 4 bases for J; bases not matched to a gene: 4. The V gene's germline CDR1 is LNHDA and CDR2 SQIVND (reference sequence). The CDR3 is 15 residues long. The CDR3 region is CASSLLAGGPDTQYF. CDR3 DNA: TGTGCCAGTAGCCTACTAGCGGGAGGGCCAGATACGCAGTATTTT.

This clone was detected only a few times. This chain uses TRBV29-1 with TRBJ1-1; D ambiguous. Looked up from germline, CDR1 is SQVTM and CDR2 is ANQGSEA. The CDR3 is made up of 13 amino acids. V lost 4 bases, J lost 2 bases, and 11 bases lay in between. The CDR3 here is CSVGREKNTEAFF. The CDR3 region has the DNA TGCAGCGTTGGGAGGGAGAAAAACACTGAAGCTTTCTTT. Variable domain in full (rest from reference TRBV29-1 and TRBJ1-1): SAVISQKPSRDICQRGTSLTIQCQVDSQVTMMFWYRQQPGQSLTLIATANQGSEATYESGFVIDKFPISRPNLTFSTLTVSNMSPEDSSIYLCSVGREKNTEAFFGQGTRLTVV.

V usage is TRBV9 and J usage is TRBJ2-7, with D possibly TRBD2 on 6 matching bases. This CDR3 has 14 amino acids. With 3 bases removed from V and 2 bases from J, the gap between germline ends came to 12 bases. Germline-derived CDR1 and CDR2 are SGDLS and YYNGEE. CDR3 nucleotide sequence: TGTGCCAGCAGCGCCCGGGAGAGGACCTACGAGCAGTACTTC. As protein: CASSARERTYEQYF.

The CDR3 DNA sequence: TGCGCCAGCAGCCAGAGGGGACTAGATTTAAAAGAGACCCAGTACTTC. It is translated as CASSQRGLDLKETQYF. V gene TRBV4-3 combines with J gene TRBJ2-5, with 8 nucleotides matching TRBD2. This CDR3 contains 16 residues. After removal of 3 bases from V and 3 bases from J, the junction contained 9 bases not matched to a gene. The V gene's germline CDR1 is LGHNA and CDR2 YSLEER.

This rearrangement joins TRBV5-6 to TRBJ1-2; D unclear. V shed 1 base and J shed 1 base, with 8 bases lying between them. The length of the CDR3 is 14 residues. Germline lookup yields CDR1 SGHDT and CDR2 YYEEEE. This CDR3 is CASSLTDLNYGYTF. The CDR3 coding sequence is TGTGCCAGCAGCTTGACAGATCTTAACTATGGCTACACCTTC.